This entry is about one TCR beta chain. What it binds is unknown. The entry originates in a study of monozygotic twins with inflammatory bowel disease. Findings of the study overall: No one strong IBD-associated signal or clonotype was supported.

Template switching added UMIs carrying a 6-nucleotide sample barcode. TCRdb re-called the 5' RACE reads and shows each CDR3 protein once, DNA omitted. The specimen's table records some 300,000 distinct CDR3 sequences. CDR3 length: 15 residues. CDR1 SNHLY and CDR2 FYNNEI come from the germline V gene. The receptor was isolated from a human donor with ulcerative colitis or Crohn's disease, or a healthy co-twin of an affected twin (not recorded which). V usage is TRBV2 and J usage is TRBJ1-6; no DNA is available, so the TRBD1 call from TCRdb remains unchecked. The sample was blood. CDR3 in amino acids: CASKGGSSYNSPHHF.